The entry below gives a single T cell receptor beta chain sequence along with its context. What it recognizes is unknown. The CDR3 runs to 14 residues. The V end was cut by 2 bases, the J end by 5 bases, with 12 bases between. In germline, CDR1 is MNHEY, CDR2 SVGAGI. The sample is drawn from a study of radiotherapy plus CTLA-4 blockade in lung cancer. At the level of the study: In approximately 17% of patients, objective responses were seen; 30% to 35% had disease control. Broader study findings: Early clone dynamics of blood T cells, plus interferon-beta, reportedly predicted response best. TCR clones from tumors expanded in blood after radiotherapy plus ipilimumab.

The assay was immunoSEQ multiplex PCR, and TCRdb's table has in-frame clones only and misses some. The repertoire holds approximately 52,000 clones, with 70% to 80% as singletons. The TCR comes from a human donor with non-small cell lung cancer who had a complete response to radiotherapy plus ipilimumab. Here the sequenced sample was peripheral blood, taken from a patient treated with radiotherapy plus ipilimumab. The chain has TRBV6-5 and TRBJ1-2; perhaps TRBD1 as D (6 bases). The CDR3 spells CASSYLSGDYGYTF. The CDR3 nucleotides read TGTGCCAGCAGTTACCTCTCAGGGGATTATGGCTACACCTTC.